This paragraph covers one TCR beta chain sequence. No antigen is known for it. The data were obtained in a study of graft-versus-host responses after intestinal transplantation. Clones were sequenced by immunoSEQ multiplex PCR, and TCRdb holds only the in-frame ones, with some missing. The sample lists about 98,000 clones; under 85% were seen once. The CDR3 is 21 amino acids. The J segment lost 4 bases and the V segment lost 4 bases, leaving 19 bases of the junction unmatched. Germline CDR1 and CDR2: SGHRS and YFSETQ. The clonotype was recovered from a human donor who received an intestinal transplant. Sequencing was performed on unstimulated CD8+ T cells sorted from spleen or lymph node cells, taken before intestinal transplant. The V call is TRBV5-1, the J call TRBJ2-2; the match to TRBD2 covers 13 bases. The CDR3: CASSPRVRLLAGGPGTGELFF. The DNA of the CDR3 is TGCGCCAGCAGCCCTCGGGTACGTTTACTAGCGGGAGGGCCCGGCACCGGGGAGCTGTTTTTT. Together with reference TRBV5-1 and TRBJ2-2, the CDR3 gives the full variable domain: KAGVTQTPRYLIKTRGQQVTLSCSPISGHRSVSWYQQTPGQGLQFLFEYFSETQRNKGNFPGRFSGRQFSNSRSEMNVSTLELGDSALYLCASSPRVRLLAGGPGTGELFFGEGSRLTVL.